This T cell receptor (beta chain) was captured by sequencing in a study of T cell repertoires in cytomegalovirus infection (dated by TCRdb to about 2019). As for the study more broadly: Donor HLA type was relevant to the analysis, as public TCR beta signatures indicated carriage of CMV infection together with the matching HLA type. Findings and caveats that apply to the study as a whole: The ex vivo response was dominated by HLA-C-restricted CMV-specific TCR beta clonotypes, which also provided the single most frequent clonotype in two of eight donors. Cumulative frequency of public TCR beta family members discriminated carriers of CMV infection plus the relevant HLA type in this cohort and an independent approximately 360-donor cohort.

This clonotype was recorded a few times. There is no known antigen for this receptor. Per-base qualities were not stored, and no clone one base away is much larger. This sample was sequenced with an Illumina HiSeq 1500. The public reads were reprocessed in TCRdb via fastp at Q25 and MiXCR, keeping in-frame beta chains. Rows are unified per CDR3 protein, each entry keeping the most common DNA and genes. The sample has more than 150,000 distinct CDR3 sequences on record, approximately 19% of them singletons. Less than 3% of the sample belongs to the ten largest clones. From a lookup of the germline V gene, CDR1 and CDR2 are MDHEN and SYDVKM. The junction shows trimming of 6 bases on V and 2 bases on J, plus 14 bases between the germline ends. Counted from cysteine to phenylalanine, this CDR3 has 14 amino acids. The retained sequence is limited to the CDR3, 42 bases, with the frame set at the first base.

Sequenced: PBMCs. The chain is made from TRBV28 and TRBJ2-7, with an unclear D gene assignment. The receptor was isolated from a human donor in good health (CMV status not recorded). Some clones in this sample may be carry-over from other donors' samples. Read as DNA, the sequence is TGTGCCAGCAGGTTAGCCCGGCGCCCCTACGAGCAGTACTTC. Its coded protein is CASRLARRPYEQYF.